Following are 10 T cell receptor beta chains from one sample sequenced in a study of cytomegalovirus exposure and HLA in healthy donors. 60 Vbeta and 13 Jbeta primers were used in PCR. Data came from immunoSEQ multiplex PCR; TCRdb stores just in-frame clones and leaves some out. This sample has under 200,000 clones, with 60% to 85% found just once. Specimen: PBMCs. Source of these receptors: a male donor in good health and CMV-seropositive.

The CDR3 DNA reads as TGCGCCAGCAGCTTAACAGGGGGCCGAAACAATGAGCAGTTCTTC. Its translation: CASSLTGGRNNEQFF. The V gene is TRBV5-1, the J gene TRBJ2-1; TRBD1 matches 9 bases. Losses at the gene ends were 2 bases for V and 5 bases for J; bases not matched to a gene: 5. The length of the CDR3 is 15 residues. Germline V gives CDR1 SGHRS, CDR2 YFSETQ.

This rearrangement joins TRBV2 to TRBJ2-5, with TRBD2 as a possible D gene (7 bases). This CDR3 is built from 15 residues. Germline CDR1 is SNHLY and CDR2 is FYNNEI. Trimming left V 6 bases short and J 3 bases short, with 17 bases between. The CDR3 sequence: CASRPRGGGKETQYF. CDR3 nucleotides: TGTGCCAGCAGACCCCGGGGAGGGGGGAAAGAGACCCAGTACTTC.

CDR3 coding DNA: TGTGCCTGGGATACCGGGACAGGTAGCAATCAGCCCCAGCATTTT. Translating gives CAWDTGTGSNQPQHF. The chain links TRBV30 to TRBJ1-5; 8 bases are a match to TRBD1. The CDR3 is 15 amino acids. V lost 5 bases and J lost 0; bases outside the gene matches: 6. Germline CDR1 reads GTSNPN; CDR2 reads SVGIG (reference sequence).

CDR3 amino acids: CASSSIQLAGGPETQYF. In DNA form, the CDR3 reads TGTGCCAGCAGTTCGATCCAACTAGCGGGGGGGCCCGAGACCCAGTACTTC. This chain uses TRBV13 with TRBJ2-5; 13 positions agree with TRBD2. V was pared by 6 bases and J by 5 bases, with 12 bases of the junction left unmatched. Looked up from germline, CDR1 is PRHDT and CDR2 is FYEKMQ (reference sequence). The CDR3 extends over 17 amino acids. Complete variable domain (other parts from reference TRBV13 and TRBJ2-5): AAGVIQSPRHLIKEKRETATLKCYPIPRHDTVYWYQQGPGQDPQFLISFYEKMQSDKGSIPDRFSAQQFSDYHSELNMSSLELGDSALYFCASSSIQLAGGPETQYFGPGTRLLVL.

A few counts support this clone. The V call is TRBV4-1, the J call TRBJ2-3; 7 bases agree with TRBD2. The ends lost 0 bases at V and 4 bases at J; junction bases unmatched: 10. The CDR3 sequence is 17 residues long. CDR1 is MGHRA, CDR2 YSYEKL, per germline. CDR3 region: CASSQDGERGLPDTQYF. The DNA for the CDR3 is TGCGCCAGCAGCCAAGATGGGGAGCGGGGCCTACCAGATACGCAGTATTTT.

The chain uses TRBV7-3 and TRBJ2-2, with 9 bases aligning to TRBD2. With V trimmed by 3 bases and J by 3 bases, 2 bases remained unmatched. Per germline, CDR1 SGHTA and CDR2 FQGTGA. The CDR3 loop spans 15 amino acids. The CDR3 DNA reads TGTGCCAGCAGCTTCCTAGCGGGGTACACCGGGGAGCTGTTTTTT. It specifies CASSFLAGYTGELFF.

V and J are TRBV6-5 and TRBJ2-1, with 13 bases matching TRBD2. The ends lost 5 bases at V and 8 bases at J; junction bases unmatched: 6. The CDR3 has 15 amino acids. The germline V gene has CDR1 MNHEY and CDR2 SVGAGI. The CDR3 protein is CASSTTSGGADEQFF. CDR3 nucleotide sequence: TGTGCCAGCAGTACCACTAGCGGGGGGGCCGATGAGCAGTTCTTC.

V and J are TRBV13 and TRBJ1-3, with D hard to call. The CDR3 has 17 amino acids. Per germline, CDR1 PRHDT and CDR2 FYEKMQ (reference sequence). The V and J ends lost 3 bases and 4 bases respectively, with 19 bases between them. CDR3: CASSFAATTSRGNTIYF. CDR3 DNA sequence: TGTGCCAGCAGCTTCGCCGCCACTACATCAAGGGGAAACACCATATATTTT. Full variable domain (missing parts from reference TRBV13 and TRBJ1-3): AAGVIQSPRHLIKEKRETATLKCYPIPRHDTVYWYQQGPGQDPQFLISFYEKMQSDKGSIPDRFSAQQFSDYHSELNMSSLELGDSALYFCASSFAATTSRGNTIYFGEGSWLTVV.

The chain joins TRBV19 to TRBJ1-6; 7 positions match TRBD1. Germline V gives CDR1 LNHDA, CDR2 SQIVND (reference sequence). With V trimmed by 6 bases and J by 6 bases, 8 bases remained unmatched. This CDR3 has 15 residues. The DNA of the CDR3 is TGTGCCAGTAGCCCCGAGGACAGGATTAATTCACCCCTCCACTTT. This sequence encodes CASSPEDRINSPLHF.

In DNA form, the CDR3 reads TGCGCCAGCAGCCACCGTACAGGGGGCCGCCTGAACACTGAAGCTTTCTTT. As protein: CASSHRTGGRLNTEAFF. The chain has TRBV4-1 and TRBJ1-1; the match to TRBD1 covers 9 bases. J was trimmed by 0 bases and V by 3 bases; bases with no gene match: 8. This CDR3 contains 17 residues. Germline V CDR1 and CDR2: MGHRA, YSYEKL.